The source of this T cell receptor (beta chain) is a study of vaccination and CD4 T cells after COVID-19. The assay that was used to sequence DNA from cultured CD4+ T cells was the Oncomine TCR Beta short-read assay. Scientists extracted genomic DNA from CD4+ T cells grown in culture. In TCRdb, the PCR reads were re-called with MiXCR into one record per CDR3 protein. This table has fewer than 15,000 distinct CDR3 sequences, approximately 60% appearing once. As for this clonotype: What it binds is unknown.

CDR1 DFQATT and CDR2 SNEGSKA come from the germline V gene (reference sequence). The V and J ends lost 6 bases and 1 base respectively, with 10 bases between them. The CDR3 length is 12 residues. Treatment in this sample: roughly 11-day PBMC culture with coronavirus spike peptide pools or control peptides (ViraFEST assay). ViraFEST enlarged antigen-specific T cell populations with peptide pools and afterwards sequenced TCRs. Dates of positive PCR ran from March to December 2020, before US Alpha, Beta and Delta variants. The sample consisted of CD4+ T cells from blood, cultured in vitro. This sequence joins TRBV20-1 and TRBJ2-7; maybe TRBD2 (5 bases). This receptor was identified in a human donor who had recovered from COVID-19. The CDR3 loop reads CSATRDSYEQYF. The CDR3 bases are TGCAGTGCAACCCGGGATTCCTACGAGCAGTACTTC.